The 25 T cell receptor beta chains below come from one sample, sequenced in a study of blood T cell repertoires in COVID-19. The protocol was immunoSEQ multiplex PCR, while the TCRdb copy is restricted to in-frame clones and leaves out a portion. This sample carries a few hundred thousand clones, 82% of them seen once, and the ten largest clones take under 3.5%. The sequenced sample was PBMCs or T cells enriched from blood (not recorded which). The receptors were gathered from a woman aged 55-69 years who had recovered from COVID-19.

As to this clone: An end of the junction differs from the germline gene, which may be a read error. The chain links TRBV10-3 to TRBJ1-1, with D possibly TRBD1 on 5 matching bases. Per the germline V gene, CDR1 is ENHRY and CDR2 is SYGVKD. The CDR3 runs 13 residues. CDR3 nucleotides: TGTGCCATCAATGAGGGGAGGGACACTGAAGCTTTCTTT. Translated, it gives CAINEGRDTEAFF.

The genes are TRBV5-1 and TRBJ2-7; TRBD1 is a possible D gene (6 bases). Germline V lookup: CDR1 SGHRS, CDR2 YFSETQ. Trimming stripped 1 base from V and 6 bases from J, with 11 bases between. This CDR3 is 13 amino acids long. This CDR3 reads CASSLPQGSEQYF. For the CDR3, the DNA is TGCGCCAGCAGCTTGCCCCAGGGGAGCGAGCAGTACTTC.

The sample holds one count of this clone. This chain connects TRBV20-1 to TRBJ1-1, with D maybe TRBD1 (5 bases). This CDR3 comprises 11 residues. Per germline, CDR1 DFQATT and CDR2 SNEGSKA (reference sequence). V shed 2 bases and J shed 6 bases, with 7 bases lying between them. Here the CDR3 reads CSARRQSEAFF. The CDR3 coding sequence is TGCAGTGCTAGACGACAGTCTGAAGCTTTCTTT.

V usage is TRBV3-1 (or the pseudogene TRBV3-2) and J usage is TRBJ2-1; tentatively, D is TRBD1 (6 bases). CDR1 and CDR2 (germline): LGHDT, YNNKEL (reference sequence). The germline V and J ends were trimmed by 1 base and 4 bases, with 14 bases remaining between them. This CDR3 is 16 amino acids long. The CDR3 DNA reads TGTGCCAGCAGCCAAGCCTTCTGGGACATGTACAATGAGCAGTTCTTC. Its protein is CASSQAFWDMYNEQFF.

CDR3 DNA: TGTGCCAGCAGTGTCGGGAAGGATGGGCCCTACGAGCAGTACTTC. It specifies CASSVGKDGPYEQYF. The chain carries TRBV25-1 and TRBJ2-7; D is perhaps TRBD2 (5 bases). The germline V and J ends were trimmed by 4 bases and 2 bases, with 15 bases remaining between them. In germline, CDR1 is MGHDK, CDR2 SYGVNS. The CDR3 extends over 15 amino acids.

The chain employs TRBV7-8 and TRBJ2-6; 9 bases are a match to TRBD1. This CDR3 has 17 residues. CDR1 SGHVS and CDR2 FQNEAQ come from the germline V gene. The J segment lost 2 bases and the V segment lost 0 bases, leaving 2 bases of the junction unmatched. Here the CDR3 reads CASSLAQGATGANVLTF. The CDR3 DNA follows: TGTGCCAGCAGCTTAGCACAGGGGGCGACTGGGGCCAACGTCCTGACTTTC.

V gene TRBV19 combines with J gene TRBJ1-5, with D perhaps matching TRBD1 (5 bases). The germline CDR1 and CDR2 sequences are LNHDA and SQIVND (reference sequence). The germline V and J ends were trimmed by 5 bases and 4 bases, with 18 bases remaining between them. This CDR3 is built from 16 residues. This chain's CDR3 is CASSDPGGGRNQPQHF. Written as DNA, the CDR3 is TGTGCCAGTAGTGACCCCGGGGGAGGGAGAAATCAGCCCCAGCATTTT.

The chain has TRBV6-4 and TRBJ1-1, with D unclear. Trimming took off 4 bases at V and 2 bases at J, with 11 bases between the two ends. The germline CDR1 and CDR2 sequences are MRHNA and SNTAGT. CDR3 length equals 14 residues. CDR3 in DNA: TGTGCCAGCAGTGTCTCCCGAGGAAACACTGAAGCTTTCTTT. It specifies CASSVSRGNTEAFF.

The chain couples TRBV5-4 to TRBJ1-6; 9 bases are shared with TRBD1. V was pared by 5 bases and J by 7 bases, with 7 bases of the junction left unmatched. This CDR3 is 15 amino acids long. The germline V gene has CDR1 SGHNT and CDR2 YYREEE (reference sequence). CDR3 sequence (DNA): TGTGCCAGCAGAGTTTGGGGACAGGGAAATTCACCCCTCCACTTT. Encoded protein: CASRVWGQGNSPLHF. Based on the CDR3 plus reference TRBV5-4 and TRBJ1-6, the full variable domain is ETGVTQSPTHLIKTRGQQVTLRCSSQSGHNTVSWYQQALGQGPQFIFQYYREEENGRGNFPPRFSGLQFPNYSSELNVNALELDDSALYLCASRVWGQGNSPLHFGNGTRLTVT.

J is TRBJ1-1 and V is TRBV2; D perhaps matches TRBD1 (5 bases). In germline, CDR1 is SNHLY, CDR2 FYNNEI. This CDR3 comprises 13 residues. The ends were cut back, 4 bases at V and 5 bases at J, with 11 bases in the middle. The CDR3, as DNA: TGTGCCAGCAGTGGGCAGGGCGAAACTGAAGCTTTCTTT. Translation gives CASSGQGETEAFF.

The genes are TRBV5-4 and TRBJ2-7, with TRBD2 matching 8 bases. Germline assignment: CDR1 SGHNT and CDR2 YYREEE (reference sequence). V was clipped by 4 bases and J by 1 base; unmatched bases: 7. The CDR3 is made up of 15 amino acids. The CDR3 coding sequence is TGTGCCAGCAGCCCCCCCGGGGGGGGTTCCTACGAGCAGTACTTC. Translated, it gives CASSPPGGGSYEQYF. Complete variable domain (other parts from reference TRBV5-4 and TRBJ2-7): ETGVTQSPTHLIKTRGQQVTLRCSSQSGHNTVSWYQQALGQGPQFIFQYYREEENGRGNFPPRFSGLQFPNYSSELNVNALELDDSALYLCASSPPGGGSYEQYFGPGTRLTVT.

The V gene is TRBV15, the J gene TRBJ2-3; no definite D call. The V and J ends lost 0 bases and 0 bases respectively, with 4 bases between them. Germline V gene sequence: CDR1 LNHNV, CDR2 YYDKDF (reference sequence). CDR3 length: 14 amino acids. This CDR3 is CATSRDSSTDTQYF. The CDR3 bases are TGTGCCACCAGCAGAGACAGTAGCACAGATACGCAGTATTTT.

The V gene is TRBV15, the J gene TRBJ1-2, with D uncertain. Trimming pared 0 bases from V and 4 bases from J, leaving 9 bases between. Germline assignment: CDR1 LNHNV and CDR2 YYDKDF (reference sequence). This CDR3 region has 14 residues. This CDR3 is CATSRDLRGYGYTF. The CDR3 DNA follows: TGTGCCACCAGCAGAGATCTTCGGGGCTATGGCTACACCTTC.

The V gene is TRBV5-1, the J gene TRBJ2-3; 10 nucleotides align to TRBD1. Germline-derived CDR1 and CDR2 are SGHRS and YFSETQ. Trimming took 0 bases from V and 3 from J; bases not matched to a gene: 1. This CDR3 is 15 amino acids long. In DNA form, the CDR3 reads TGCGCCAGCAGCTTGGGACAGGGGGCGACAGATACGCAGTATTTT. Protein: CASSLGQGATDTQYF.

The chain has TRBV7-6 and TRBJ2-7; TRBD2 is a possible D gene (6 bases). The CDR3 sequence is 14 residues long. Germline V gene data show CDR1 as SGHVS and CDR2 as FNYEAQ. Trimming shortened V by 5 bases and J by 1 base, and 12 bases separated the two germline ends. The CDR3, as DNA: TGTGCCAGCAGCCCCCGGACTAATTCCTACGAGCAGTACTTC. As protein: CASSPRTNSYEQYF.

The rearrangement links TRBV5-1 to TRBJ1-1; 8 bases agree with TRBD1. Looked up from germline, CDR1 is SGHRS and CDR2 is YFSETQ. J was trimmed by 6 bases and V by 5 bases; bases with no gene match: 3. CDR3 length: 12 residues. CDR3 residues: CASRTGVSEAFF. The DNA of the CDR3 is TGCGCCAGCAGGACAGGGGTCTCTGAAGCTTTCTTT.

The rearrangement joins TRBV12-3 or TRBV12-4 to TRBJ2-3; D not certain. V lost 6 bases, J lost 3 bases, and 10 bases lay in between. The CDR3 has 13 amino acids. The chain's CDR3 is CASSLEITDTQYF. DNA of the CDR3: TGTGCCAGCAGCCTAGAAATTACAGATACGCAGTATTTT.

Of note for this clone: This same CDR3 is encoded by further DNA sequences in the sample. V usage is TRBV12-3 or TRBV12-4 and J usage is TRBJ1-2, with D possibly TRBD1 on 5 matching bases. There are 12 residues in the CDR3. The ends were cut back, 2 bases at V and 8 bases at J, with 9 bases in the middle. The CDR3 here is CASSLQGEGYTF. CDR3 DNA sequence: TGTGCCAGCAGTTTACAGGGTGAGGGCTACACCTTC.

The V gene is TRBV7-9, the J gene TRBJ1-6, with D unresolved. Trimming stripped 4 bases from V and 9 bases from J, with 10 bases between. The CDR3 is 13 amino acids. Germline CDR1 reads SEHNR; CDR2 reads FQNEAQ (reference sequence). DNA of the CDR3: TGTGCCAGCAGCTCTTCCGAGGGTTCACCCCTCCACTTT. Amino acid sequence: CASSSSEGSPLHF.

V and J are TRBV4-2 and TRBJ1-5, with D tentatively TRBD1 (5 bases). The length of the CDR3 is 15 residues. V was pared by 1 base and J by 3 bases, with 10 bases between. Germline V gene lookup returns CDR1 LGHNA and CDR2 YNFKEQ. CDR3 sequence (DNA): TGTGCCAGCAGCCAAGGCGGGGGGAACAATCAGCCCCAGCATTTT. As protein: CASSQGGGNNQPQHF.

The chain couples TRBV5-1 to TRBJ2-1, with 8 bases aligning to TRBD1. CDR1 is SGHRS, CDR2 YFSETQ, per germline. The trim removed 2 bases at V and 7 bases at J, leaving 11 bases unmatched. CDR3 length equals 16 residues. CDR3 nucleotide sequence: TGCGCCAGCAGCTTTGACAGGGGACGGGGTTGGAATGAGCAGTTCTTC. This gives the protein CASSFDRGRGWNEQFF.

This clone has only a few counts. The V and J genes are TRBV3-1 (or the pseudogene TRBV3-2) and TRBJ1-1; D gene uncertain. Looked up from germline, CDR1 is LGHDT and CDR2 is YNNKEL (reference sequence). V lost 0 bases and J lost 8, with 10 bases in between. CDR3 length equals 13 residues. CDR3 bases: TGTGCCAGCAGCCAAGATCTTGTCGCGGAAGCTTTCTTT. Protein sequence: CASSQDLVAEAFF.

The chain recombines TRBV4-2 with TRBJ1-1; D not certain. This CDR3 region has 13 residues. V lost 1 base, J lost 3 bases, and 6 bases lay in between. Germline CDR1 LGHNA, CDR2 YNFKEQ. The DNA of the CDR3 is TGTGCCAGCAGCCAAGCGGTGGACACTGAAGCTTTCTTT. As protein: CASSQAVDTEAFF.

The sample holds one count of this clone. V gene TRBV5-1 combines with J gene TRBJ2-1, with D tentatively TRBD1 (6 bases). Deletions cut 0 bases from V and 8 bases from J, with 12 bases between. CDR3 length equals 14 residues. CDR1 and CDR2 from the germline V gene are SGHRS and YFSETQ. This CDR3 is CASSLGGGFDEQFF. For the CDR3, the DNA is TGCGCCAGCAGCTTGGGAGGGGGATTCGATGAGCAGTTCTTC.

The V gene is TRBV11-1, the J gene TRBJ2-2, with D perhaps matching TRBD1 (6 bases). V gave up 7 bases and J gave up 3 bases, with 18 bases separating them. Germline lookup yields CDR1 SGHAT and CDR2 FQDESV (reference sequence). This CDR3 has 16 amino acids. The chain's CDR3 is CASTPRGSLDTGELFF. CDR3 nucleotide sequence: TGTGCCAGCACCCCAAGGGGGTCCCTCGACACCGGGGAGCTGTTTTTT.